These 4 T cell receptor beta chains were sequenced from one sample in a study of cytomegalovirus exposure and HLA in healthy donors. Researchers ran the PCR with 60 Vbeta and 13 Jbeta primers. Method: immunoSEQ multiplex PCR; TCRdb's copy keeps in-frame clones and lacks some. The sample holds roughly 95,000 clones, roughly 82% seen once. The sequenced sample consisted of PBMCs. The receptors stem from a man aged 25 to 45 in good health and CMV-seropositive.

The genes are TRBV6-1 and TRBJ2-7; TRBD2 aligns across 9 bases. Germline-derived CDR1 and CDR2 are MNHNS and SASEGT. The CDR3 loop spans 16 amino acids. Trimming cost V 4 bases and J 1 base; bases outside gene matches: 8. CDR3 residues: CASSVNLAGQSYEQYF. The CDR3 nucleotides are TGTGCCAGCAGTGTCAACCTAGCGGGGCAGTCCTACGAGCAGTACTTC.

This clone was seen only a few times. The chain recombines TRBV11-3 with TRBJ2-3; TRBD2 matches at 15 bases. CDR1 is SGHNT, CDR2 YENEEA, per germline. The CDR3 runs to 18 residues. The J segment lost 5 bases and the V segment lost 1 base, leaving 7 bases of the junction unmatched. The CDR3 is CASSLGLGLAGGGDTQYF. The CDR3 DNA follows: TGTGCCAGCAGCTTAGGCTTGGGACTAGCGGGAGGAGGAGATACGCAGTATTTT.

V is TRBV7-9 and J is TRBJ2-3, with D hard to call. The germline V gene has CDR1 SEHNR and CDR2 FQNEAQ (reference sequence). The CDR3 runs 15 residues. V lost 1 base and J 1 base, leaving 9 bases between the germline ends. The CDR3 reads CASSLGQQGTDTQYF. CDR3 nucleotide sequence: TGTGCCAGCAGCTTAGGTCAACAAGGCACAGATACGCAGTATTTT.

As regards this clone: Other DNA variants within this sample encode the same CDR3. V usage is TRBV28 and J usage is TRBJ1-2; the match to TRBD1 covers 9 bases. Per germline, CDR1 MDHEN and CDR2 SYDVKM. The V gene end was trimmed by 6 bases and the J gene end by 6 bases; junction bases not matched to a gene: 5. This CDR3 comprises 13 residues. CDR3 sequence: CASSLGTGNGYTF. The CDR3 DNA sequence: TGTGCCAGCAGCCTGGGGACAGGGAATGGCTACACCTTC.